A single T cell receptor (beta chain) is shown here with its context. The antigen is not known. The CDR3 runs to 13 residues. In germline, CDR1 is SNHLY, CDR2 FYNNEI. Between the trimmed V and J ends, which lost 7 bases and 5 bases, there was a span of 15 bases. This sample is drawn from a study of beta chain features in type 1 diabetes. The study, taken as a whole, reports: Significant though moderate, a shortening of TCRB CDR3s appeared in all four CD4+ subsets of Type 1 diabetes patients. Among patients, naive, central memory and Treg TCRB repertoires appeared more similar than among healthy donors. Overrepresentation of cells with high TCR expression could result from cDNA sequencing.

Every isolated RNA sample was fully reverse transcribed, so sequencing captured expressed TCRB transcripts. Only in-frame clones appear in the TCRdb table, and some are missing; sequencing was by immunoSEQ multiplex PCR. The repertoire holds 130,000 or so clones, approximately 15% seen once, with 2.6% in the top ten. The V call is TRBV2, the J call TRBJ2-7, with D possibly TRBD2 on 6 matching bases. Sequenced: central memory CD4+ T cells from blood. This receptor was taken from a man in his late teens or twenties with type 1 diabetes. CDR3 DNA sequence: TGTGCCAGCAACTTGGGCGGGGAGGACGAGCAGTACTTC. Its translation is CASNLGGEDEQYF.